The table lists the clone carrying this T cell receptor (beta chain) with many counts. The antigen remains undetermined. The read ends 3 residues before the CDR3 terminus; that terminus is restored from the germline J gene. This sample was included in a study of T cell clonality in common variable immunodeficiency. General observations from the study: Compared with controls, CVID subjects had fewer shared TCRbeta clones. CVID patient heterogeneity limited repertoire-clinical complication correlations. The cause of increased CVID clonality remains unclear without subpopulation sequencing.

The CDR3 is 17 amino acids. Germline V gene sequence: CDR1 SGHVS, CDR2 FQNEAQ. Trimming at V came to 4 bases and at J to 0 bases, leaving 9 bases not matched to a gene. TCRdb's table, derived via immunoSEQ multiplex PCR, lists solely in-frame clones and lacks some. The sample is made up of about 74,000 clones, none counted only once. Source material: peripheral blood mononuclear cells. The genes are TRBV7-8 and TRBJ2-4, with TRBD2 matching 7 bases. The receptor's source is a person aged 18 to 70 in good health. The CDR3 loop is CASSSLGGVLAKNIQYF. The CDR3 DNA, read in part, is TGTGCCAGCAGCTCATTGGGGGGGGTTTTAGCCAAAAACATT.